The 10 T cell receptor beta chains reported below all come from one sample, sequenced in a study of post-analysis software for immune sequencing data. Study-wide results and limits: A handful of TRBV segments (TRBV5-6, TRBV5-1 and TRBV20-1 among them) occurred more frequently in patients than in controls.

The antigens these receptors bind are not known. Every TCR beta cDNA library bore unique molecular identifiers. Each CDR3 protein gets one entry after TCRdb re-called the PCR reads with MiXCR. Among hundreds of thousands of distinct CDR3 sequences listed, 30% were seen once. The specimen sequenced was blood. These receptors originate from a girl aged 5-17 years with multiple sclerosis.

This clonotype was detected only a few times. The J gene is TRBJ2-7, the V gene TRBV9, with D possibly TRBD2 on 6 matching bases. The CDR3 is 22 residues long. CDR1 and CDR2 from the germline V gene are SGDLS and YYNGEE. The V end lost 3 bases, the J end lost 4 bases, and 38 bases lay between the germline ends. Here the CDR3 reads CASSEPLTVRGWTGTSSYEQYF. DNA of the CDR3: TGTGCCAGCAGCGAGCCCCTTACTGTAAGGGGATGGACCGGGACTTCAAGTTACGAGCAGTACTTC.

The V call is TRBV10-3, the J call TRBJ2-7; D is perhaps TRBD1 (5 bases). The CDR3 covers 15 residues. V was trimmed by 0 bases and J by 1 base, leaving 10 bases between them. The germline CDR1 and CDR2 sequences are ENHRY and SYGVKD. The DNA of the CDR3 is TGTGCCATCAGTGAGTCAAAGGGGATATCCTACGAGCAGTACTTC. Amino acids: CAISESKGISYEQYF.

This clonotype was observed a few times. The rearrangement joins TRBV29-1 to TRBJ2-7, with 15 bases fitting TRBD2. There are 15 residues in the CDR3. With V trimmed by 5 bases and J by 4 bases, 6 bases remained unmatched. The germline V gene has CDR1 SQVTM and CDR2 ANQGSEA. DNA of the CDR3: TGCAGCGTTTTGGGACTAGCGGGAGGACGATACGAGCAGTACTTC. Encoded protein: CSVLGLAGGRYEQYF.

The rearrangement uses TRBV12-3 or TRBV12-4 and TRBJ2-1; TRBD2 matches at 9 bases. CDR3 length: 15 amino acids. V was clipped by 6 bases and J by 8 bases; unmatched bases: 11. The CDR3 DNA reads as TGTGCCAGCAGGTTGGCGGGGGGGCCTTATCATGAGCAGTTCTTC. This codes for CASRLAGGPYHEQFF.

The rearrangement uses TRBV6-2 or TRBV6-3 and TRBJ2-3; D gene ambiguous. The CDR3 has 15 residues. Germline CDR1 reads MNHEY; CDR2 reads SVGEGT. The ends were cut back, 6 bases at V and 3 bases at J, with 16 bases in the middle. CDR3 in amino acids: CASSPAHHLTDTQYF. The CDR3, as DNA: TGTGCCAGCAGCCCTGCCCACCACCTAACAGATACGCAGTATTTT.

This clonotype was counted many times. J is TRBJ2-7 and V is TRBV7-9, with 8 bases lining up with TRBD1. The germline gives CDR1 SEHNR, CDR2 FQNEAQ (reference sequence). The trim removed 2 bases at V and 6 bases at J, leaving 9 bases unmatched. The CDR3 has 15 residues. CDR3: CASSLMIGQGTEQYF. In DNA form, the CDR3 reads TGTGCCAGCAGCTTAATGATTGGACAGGGTACCGAGCAGTACTTC. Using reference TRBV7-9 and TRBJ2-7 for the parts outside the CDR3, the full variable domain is DTGVSQNPRHKITKRGQNVTFRCDPISEHNRLYWYRQTLGQGPEFLTYFQNEAQLEKSRLLSDRFSAERPKGSFSTLEIQRTEQGDSAMYLCASSLMIGQGTEQYFGPGTRLTVT.

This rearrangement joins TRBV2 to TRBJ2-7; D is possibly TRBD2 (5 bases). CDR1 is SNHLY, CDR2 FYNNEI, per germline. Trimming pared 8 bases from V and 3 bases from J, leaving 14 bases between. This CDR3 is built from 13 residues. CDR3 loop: CASRKRTNYEQYF. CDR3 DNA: TGTGCCAGCCGTAAGCGGACCAACTACGAGCAGTACTTC.

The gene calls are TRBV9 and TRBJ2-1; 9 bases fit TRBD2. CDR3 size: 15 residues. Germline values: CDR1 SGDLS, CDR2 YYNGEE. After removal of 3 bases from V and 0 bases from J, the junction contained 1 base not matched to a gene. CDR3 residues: CASSGSGGSYNEQFF. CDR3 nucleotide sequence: TGTGCCAGCAGCGGTAGCGGGGGCTCCTACAATGAGCAGTTCTTC.

The CDR3 DNA sequence: TGCAGTGCTAGTCCTCGGCGGGTGAGACAGTACTTC. Protein sequence: CSASPRRVRQYF. The chain uses TRBV20-1 and TRBJ2-5, with D possibly being TRBD2 (5 bases). This CDR3 has 12 amino acids. Trimming left V 3 bases short and J 11 bases short, with 16 bases between. CDR1 is DFQATT and CDR2 is SNEGSKA in the germline V gene (reference sequence).

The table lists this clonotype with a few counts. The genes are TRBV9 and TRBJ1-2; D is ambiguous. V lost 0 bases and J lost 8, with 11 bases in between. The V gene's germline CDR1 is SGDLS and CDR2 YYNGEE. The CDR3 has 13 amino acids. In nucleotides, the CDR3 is TGTGCCAGCAGCGTAGAGGGAACTGGGGGCTACACCTTC. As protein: CASSVEGTGGYTF.